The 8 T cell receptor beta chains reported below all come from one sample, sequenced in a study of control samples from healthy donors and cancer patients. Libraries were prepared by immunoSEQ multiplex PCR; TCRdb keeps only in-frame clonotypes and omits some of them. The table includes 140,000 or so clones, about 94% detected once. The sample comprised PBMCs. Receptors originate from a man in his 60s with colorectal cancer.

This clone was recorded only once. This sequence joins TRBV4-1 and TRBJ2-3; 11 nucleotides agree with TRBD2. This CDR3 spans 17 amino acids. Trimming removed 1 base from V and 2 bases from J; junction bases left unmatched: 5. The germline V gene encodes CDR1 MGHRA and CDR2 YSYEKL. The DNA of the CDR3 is TGCGCCAGCAGCCAAGGACTAGCGGGGTTAAACACAGATACGCAGTATTTT. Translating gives CASSQGLAGLNTDTQYF.

CDR3 DNA: TGTGCCATCAGTCAGGGACAGGGAACTGAAGCTTTCTTT. It codes for CAISQGQGTEAFF. The chain combines TRBV10-3 with TRBJ1-1; TRBD1 aligns across 9 bases. J gave up 5 bases and V 5 bases, and 3 bases lay outside the gene matches. Per germline, CDR1 ENHRY and CDR2 SYGVKD. The CDR3 extends over 13 amino acids.

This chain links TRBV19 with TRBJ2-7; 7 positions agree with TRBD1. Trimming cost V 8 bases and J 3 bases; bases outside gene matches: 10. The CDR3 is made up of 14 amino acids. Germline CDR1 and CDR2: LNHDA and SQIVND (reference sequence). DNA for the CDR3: TGTGCCAGTGGTCCGGGACAGATCTTCTACGAGCAGTACTTC. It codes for CASGPGQIFYEQYF.

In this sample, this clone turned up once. The DNA of the CDR3 is TGTGCCAGCAGCCCTGGACAGCCCCCTCTTGAGCAGTTCTTC. Translation gives CASSPGQPPLEQFF. The chain carries TRBV11-3 and TRBJ2-1, with D perhaps TRBD1 (6 bases). The V end lost 5 bases, the J end lost 9 bases, and 17 bases lay between the germline ends. CDR3 size: 14 residues. The germline V gene has CDR1 SGHNT and CDR2 YENEEA.

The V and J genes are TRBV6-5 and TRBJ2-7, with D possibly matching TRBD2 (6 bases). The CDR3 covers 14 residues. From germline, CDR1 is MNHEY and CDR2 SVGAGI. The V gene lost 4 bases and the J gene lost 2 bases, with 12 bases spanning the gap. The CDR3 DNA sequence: TGTGCCAGCAGTTCGCGCGGGGCGACCTACGAGCAGTACTTC. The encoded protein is CASSSRGATYEQYF.

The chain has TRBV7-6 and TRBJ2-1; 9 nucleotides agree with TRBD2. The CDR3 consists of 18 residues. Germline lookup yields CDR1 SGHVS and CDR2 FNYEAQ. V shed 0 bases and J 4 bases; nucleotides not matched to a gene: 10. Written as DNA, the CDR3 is TGTGCCAGCAGCTTAGCCGCAGCGGGGGGACTACAATACAATGAGCAGTTCTTC. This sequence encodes CASSLAAAGGLQYNEQFF.

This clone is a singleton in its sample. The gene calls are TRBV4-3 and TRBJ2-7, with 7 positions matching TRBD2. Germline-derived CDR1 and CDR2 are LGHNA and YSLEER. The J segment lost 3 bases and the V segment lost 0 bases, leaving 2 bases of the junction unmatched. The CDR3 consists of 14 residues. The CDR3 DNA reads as TGCGCCAGCAGCCAAGATTGGGGGGGCTACGAGCAGTACTTC. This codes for CASSQDWGGYEQYF.

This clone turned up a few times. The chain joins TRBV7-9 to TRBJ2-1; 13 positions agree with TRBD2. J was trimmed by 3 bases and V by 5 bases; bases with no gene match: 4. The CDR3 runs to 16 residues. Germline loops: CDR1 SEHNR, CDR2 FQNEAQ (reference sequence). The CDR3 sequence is CASSPTSGGFYNEQFF. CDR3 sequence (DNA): TGTGCCAGCAGCCCGACTAGCGGGGGGTTCTACAATGAGCAGTTCTTC.